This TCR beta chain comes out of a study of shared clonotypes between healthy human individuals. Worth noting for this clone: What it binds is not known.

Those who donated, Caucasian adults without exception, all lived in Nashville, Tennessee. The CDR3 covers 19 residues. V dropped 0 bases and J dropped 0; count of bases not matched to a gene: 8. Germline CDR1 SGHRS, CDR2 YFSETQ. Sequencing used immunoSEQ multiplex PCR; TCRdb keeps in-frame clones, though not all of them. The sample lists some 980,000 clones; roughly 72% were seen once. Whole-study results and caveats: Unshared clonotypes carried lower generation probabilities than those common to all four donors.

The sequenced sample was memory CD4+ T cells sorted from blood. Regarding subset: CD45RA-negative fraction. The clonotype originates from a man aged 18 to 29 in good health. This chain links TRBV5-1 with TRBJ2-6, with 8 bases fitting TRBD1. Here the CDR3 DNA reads TGCGCCAGCAGCTTGGTAGGACAGGGAACCCTCTCTGGGGCCAACGTCCTGACTTTC. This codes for CASSLVGQGTLSGANVLTF.